This T cell receptor (beta chain) originates from a study of T cells after yellow fever vaccination. Via MiXCR, TCRdb re-called the 5' RACE reads, giving one row per CDR3 protein. The repertoire has about 400,000 distinct CDR3 sequences, around 6.5% of them found once; the top ten carry approximately 15%. Germline values: CDR1 SGHVS, CDR2 FQNEAQ. Trimming removed 4 bases at V and 5 bases at J, with 7 bases between. This CDR3 is 12 amino acids long. This clonotype was counted a few times. The sample in question was PBMCs, obtained 5 days after the yellow fever booster vaccination. This receptor was identified in a man younger than 40 who received the YFV17D yellow fever vaccine. The chain recombines TRBV7-8 with TRBJ2-3; no reliable D call. The chain's CDR3 is CASSWAIDTQYF. The CDR3 region has the DNA TGTGCCAGCAGCTGGGCGATAGATACGCAGTATTTT.